One sample yielded the 20 T cell receptor beta chains listed below, sequenced in a study of blood T cell repertoires in COVID-19. Sequenced by immunoSEQ multiplex PCR; TCRdb stores in-frame clones only, minus some. The sample includes 150,000 to 200,000 clones, around 87% of them seen just once. Sequencing used peripheral blood. The receptors come from a man aged 18 to 30 with acute or convalescent COVID-19.

The rearrangement joins TRBV18 to TRBJ2-3; 8 bases align to TRBD2. The CDR3 runs to 18 residues. V shed 0 bases, J shed 1 base, and the junction held 9 bases outside the gene matches. Per germline, CDR1 KGHSH and CDR2 LQKENI. The CDR3 DNA is TGTGCCAGCTCACCACCTCTTCGGGGGGGCGGAGGCACAGATACGCAGTATTTT. Its protein product is CASSPPLRGGGGTDTQYF. The full variable domain, in which reference TRBV18 and TRBJ2-3 provide the parts outside the CDR3, is NAGVMQNPRHLVRRRGQEARLRCSPMKGHSHVYWYRQLPEEGLKFMVYLQKENIIDESGMPKERFSAEFPKEGPSILRIQQVVRGDSAAYFCASSPPLRGGGGTDTQYFGPGTRLTVL.

The chain has TRBV28 and TRBJ2-3; 7 nucleotides line up with TRBD1. The V gene end was trimmed by 11 bases and the J gene end by 2 bases; junction bases not matched to a gene: 13. CDR1 MDHEN and CDR2 SYDVKM come from the germline V gene. This CDR3 has 15 residues. The CDR3 spells CAAAEQGSLTDTQYF. The CDR3 nucleotides are TGTGCCGCCGCCGAACAGGGGAGTCTCACAGATACGCAGTATTTT.

J is TRBJ2-5 and V is TRBV30; 13 positions agree with TRBD2. After removal of 8 bases from V and 6 bases from J, the junction contained 9 bases not matched to a gene. Germline V gene sequence: CDR1 GTSNPN, CDR2 SVGIG (reference sequence). CDR3 length: 14 amino acids. The CDR3 loop is CARTSGGPKKTQYF. The CDR3 DNA reads TGTGCCAGGACTAGCGGGGGACCCAAGAAGACCCAGTACTTC.

This clone is a singleton in its sample. The genes are TRBV11-2 and TRBJ1-6; D is unclear. The V end lost 0 bases, the J end lost 2 bases, and 8 bases lay between the germline ends. Per the germline V gene, CDR1 is SGHAT and CDR2 is FQNNGV. The CDR3 is 16 residues long. CDR3 amino acids: CASSLELTAYNSPLHF. For the CDR3, the DNA is TGTGCCAGCAGCTTAGAACTGACTGCCTATAATTCACCCCTCCACTTT.

The chain employs TRBV30 and TRBJ2-3; 8 nucleotides line up with TRBD2. The length of the CDR3 is 15 residues. V shed 0 bases and J 6 bases; nucleotides not matched to a gene: 8. Germline V gives CDR1 GTSNPN, CDR2 SVGIG (reference sequence). For the CDR3, the DNA is TGTGCCTGGAGTGTAATTGCGGGGGGCCACGATACGCAGTATTTT. This translates into CAWSVIAGGHDTQYF.

This sequence joins TRBV29-1 and TRBJ2-3; 8 bases align to TRBD1. V trimming: 6 bases; J trimming: 4 bases; junction bases outside the gene matches: 12. The CDR3 consists of 15 residues. Germline lookup yields CDR1 SQVTM and CDR2 ANQGSEA. Here the CDR3 DNA reads TGCAGCGTCAGCAGGGGGCTAGAACCCCCAGATACGCAGTATTTT. Its protein is CSVSRGLEPPDTQYF.

Only a few counts were recorded for this clone. J is TRBJ1-4 and V is TRBV2; TRBD1 aligns across 7 bases. The trim removed 4 bases at V and 7 bases at J, leaving 6 bases unmatched. CDR3 length: 14 residues. The germline gives CDR1 SNHLY, CDR2 FYNNEI. CDR3 sequence reads: CASSGQGGFEKLFF. CDR3 sequence (DNA): TGTGCCAGCAGTGGTCAGGGGGGATTTGAAAAACTGTTTTTT. Based on the CDR3 plus reference TRBV2 and TRBJ1-4, the full variable domain is EPEVTQTPSHQVTQMGQEVILRCVPISNHLYFYWYRQILGQKVEFLVSFYNNEISEKSEIFDDQFSVERPDGSNFTLKIRSTKLEDSAMYFCASSGQGGFEKLFFGSGTQLSVL.

This chain links TRBV2 with TRBJ1-1; D is uncertain. The V gene lost 8 bases and the J gene lost 0 bases, with 19 bases spanning the gap. This CDR3 contains 16 residues. Germline CDR1 reads SNHLY; CDR2 reads FYNNEI. The CDR3 protein is CASPLLGRGLNTEAFF. The CDR3 DNA sequence: TGTGCCAGCCCTCTCCTTGGGAGAGGGTTGAACACTGAAGCTTTCTTT.

The chain combines TRBV12-3 or TRBV12-4 with TRBJ2-4, with 7 bases matching TRBD1. The CDR3 is 13 residues long. J was trimmed by 5 bases and V by 9 bases; bases with no gene match: 7. The CDR3 spells CASTGVLQNIQYF. In DNA form, the CDR3 reads TGTGCCAGTACAGGGGTTCTCCAAAACATTCAGTACTTC.

The CDR3 DNA follows: TGTGCCAGCAGTTTATCACCAGGGATCAATCAGCCCCAGCATTTT. It yields the protein CASSLSPGINQPQHF. This chain joins TRBV28 and TRBJ1-5, with D maybe TRBD1 (5 bases). This CDR3 comprises 15 residues. With 1 base removed from V and 3 bases from J, the gap between germline ends came to 10 bases. Germline V lookup: CDR1 MDHEN, CDR2 SYDVKM.

CDR3 amino acids: CASGRGQGADGYTF. DNA of the CDR3: TGTGCTAGTGGCCGGGGACAGGGGGCAGATGGCTACACCTTC. The genes are TRBV12-5 and TRBJ1-2; 12 positions agree with TRBD1. Unmatched junction bases numbered 5, after V lost 6 bases and J lost 6 bases. Germline V lookup: CDR1 LGHNT, CDR2 FRNRAP. This CDR3 has 14 residues.

The V and J genes are TRBV29-1 and TRBJ1-1, with D unresolved. Germline V CDR1 and CDR2: SQVTM, ANQGSEA. Trimming removed 1 base at V and 10 bases at J, with 10 bases between. This CDR3 has 11 amino acids. For the CDR3, the DNA is TGCAGCGTTGAAGGAAACGGTGGAGCTTTCTTT. This sequence encodes CSVEGNGGAFF.

V is TRBV6-1 and J is TRBJ1-5; the D gene is possibly TRBD1 (6 bases). The germline gives CDR1 MNHNS, CDR2 SASEGT. Trimming stripped 0 bases from V and 1 base from J, with 16 bases between. There are 18 residues in the CDR3. This CDR3 reads CASSEAPPRRGSNQPQHF. CDR3 bases: TGTGCCAGCAGTGAAGCGCCCCCCAGAAGGGGGAGCAATCAGCCCCAGCATTTT.

The sample holds a few counts of this clone. This chain links TRBV5-1 with TRBJ2-1, with 7 positions matching TRBD2. The CDR3 consists of 14 residues. V lost 3 bases to trimming and J lost 4 bases; unmatched junction nucleotides: 4. Per the germline V gene, CDR1 is SGHRS and CDR2 is YFSETQ. CDR3 coding DNA: TGCGCCAGCAGCTCGGGACTACAATACAATGAGCAGTTCTTC. Translation gives CASSSGLQYNEQFF.

J is TRBJ2-2 and V is TRBV5-1; the D is unclear. The V gene's germline CDR1 is SGHRS and CDR2 YFSETQ. The CDR3 sequence is 15 residues long. Trimming cost V 4 bases and J 7 bases, with 17 bases left between them. CDR3 in amino acids: CASSPTVGGGGELFF. The CDR3 bases are TGCGCCAGCAGCCCGACCGTGGGTGGCGGCGGGGAGCTGTTTTTT.

The rearrangement joins TRBV7-3 to TRBJ2-3, with no clear D. V lost 5 bases and J lost 6, with 9 bases in between. Germline values: CDR1 SGHTA, CDR2 FQGTGA. The CDR3 sequence is 12 residues long. The chain's CDR3 is CASSPTGDTQYF. The CDR3, as DNA: TGTGCCAGCAGCCCAACCGGGGATACGCAGTATTTT.

V usage is TRBV10-2 and J usage is TRBJ1-1; D is unresolved. V lost 2 bases and J 0 bases, leaving 4 bases between the germline ends. The germline V gene encodes CDR1 WSHSY and CDR2 SAAADI. The CDR3 contains 13 residues. CDR3 DNA: TGCGCCAGCAGTGAGGTCATGAACACTGAAGCTTTCTTT. Its protein product is CASSEVMNTEAFF.

V is TRBV5-8 and J is TRBJ2-5, with 8 bases that match TRBD2. The trim removed 6 bases at V and 1 base at J, leaving 5 bases unmatched. The germline gives CDR1 SGHTS, CDR2 YDEGEE. CDR3 length: 14 residues. The CDR3 spells CASTLGGVQETQYF. The CDR3 region has the DNA TGTGCCAGCACCCTCGGGGGGGTCCAAGAGACCCAGTACTTC.

CDR3 coding DNA: TGTGCCAGTAGTATAAAACAGTTCGGCCCAGATACGCAGTATTTT. Residues: CASSIKQFGPDTQYF. This chain joins TRBV19 and TRBJ2-3; D is unresolved. In germline, CDR1 is LNHDA, CDR2 SQIVND (reference sequence). The germline V and J ends were trimmed by 2 bases and 4 bases, with 13 bases remaining between them. CDR3 length: 15 residues.

This chain links TRBV2 with TRBJ2-2, with 8 bases fitting TRBD1. CDR3 length: 15 residues. Trimming cost V 4 bases and J 5 bases; bases outside gene matches: 6. The germline CDR1 and CDR2 sequences are SNHLY and FYNNEI. The CDR3 protein is CASSVDRGRTGELFF. The DNA for the CDR3 is TGTGCCAGCAGTGTCGACAGGGGTAGGACCGGGGAGCTGTTTTTT.